The sequence of this T cell receptor beta chain was determined in a study of metastatic and nonmetastatic thyroid tumors. Study as a whole: Comparison of repertoires was carried out across blood and tumor or nodule tissue from malignant and benign thyroid patients. Study-wide results and caveats: Reportedly, malignant thyroid tumors had significantly higher TCR beta diversity than benign nodules, in blood and tumor.

V was cut by 2 bases and J by 4 bases, with 17 bases left in between. The CDR3 covers 15 residues. Germline V gives CDR1 GTSNPN, CDR2 SVGIG (reference sequence). There were no patients who had received any treatment before thyroid surgery. Authors' data handling: Using the CDR3 differences seen across clinicopathological groups, the authors built a distant-metastasis classifier for papillary thyroid cancer, which was meant to discriminate distant-metastatic patients. TCRdb re-called the PCR reads with MiXCR. The V and J calls and clone size come from TCRdb's table, not from the authors' own analysis. The sample holds about 30,000 clones, about 25% seen once. A word on this clone: Its cognate antigen is unknown.

This chain joins TRBV30 and TRBJ1-2, with D possibly TRBD1 on 6 matching bases. What was sequenced was blood. The receptor was derived from a female donor with papillary thyroid cancer or a benign thyroid nodule (not recorded which). Some clones in this sample may be carry-over from other donors' samples. The CDR3 coding sequence is TGTGCCTGGAGTCTTCGACAGGCCCCGACCTATGGCTACACCTTC. It encodes CAWSLRQAPTYGYTF.